The 5 T cell receptor beta chains below come from one sample, sequenced in a study of T cells in Graves' hyperthyroidism and ophthalmopathy. Amplified regions were TCR beta CDR3 sequences from RNA transcripts. The study used the HTBI primer set for a first-round RT-PCR of the TCR CDR3. Each CDR3 protein is one row after TCRdb ran MiXCR on the multiplex PCR reads. This table holds roughly 500,000 distinct CDR3 sequences, about 45% found once. Specimen: peripheral blood or thyroid tissue (not recorded which). These receptors originate from an adult woman with Graves' disease, either hyperthyroidism or ophthalmopathy (not recorded which).

In its sample, this clonotype was seen a few times. This chain links TRBV20-1 with TRBJ1-2; D is unclear. Trimming removed 6 bases from V and 4 bases from J, with 9 bases in between. CDR1 is DFQATT, CDR2 SNEGSKA, per germline (reference sequence). The CDR3 is made up of 11 amino acids. The CDR3 DNA sequence: TGCAGTGCCCCGGGGAGCTATGGCTACACCTTC. It codes for CSAPGSYGYTF.

This clonotype showed up many times. The chain recombines TRBV7-6 with TRBJ2-2, with D possibly being TRBD1 (5 bases). The CDR3 sequence is 14 residues long. Germline lookup yields CDR1 SGHVS and CDR2 FNYEAQ. V lost 6 bases to trimming and J lost 5 bases, with 13 bases between them. CDR3 sequence reads: CASRGSGRTGELFF. Here the CDR3 DNA reads TGTGCCAGCAGGGGGTCAGGGCGGACCGGGGAGCTGTTTTTT.

To note about this clonotype: A read error is possible here, since a much larger clone lies one base away. The chain links TRBV25-1 to TRBJ1-6, with no clear D. This CDR3 has 14 residues. Germline CDR1 MGHDK, CDR2 SYGVNS. CDR3 in DNA: TGTGCCGGCAGTGGACGGGCTCCCCTTTCACCCCTCCACTTT. Amino acids: CAGSGRAPLSPLHF.

This clonotype was observed a handful of times. V gene TRBV14 combines with J gene TRBJ1-3, with a possible D match to TRBD1 (5 bases). V was shortened by 0 bases and J by 1 base, with 16 bases between the two germline ends. Germline loops: CDR1 SGHDN, CDR2 FVKESK. The CDR3 has 18 residues. The CDR3 sequence: CASSQDGGVWTSGNTIYF. CDR3 DNA: TGTGCCAGCAGCCAAGACGGGGGGGTCTGGACTTCTGGAAACACCATATATTTT.

The gene calls are TRBV18 and TRBJ1-1; no clear D. This CDR3 is 12 amino acids long. The germline CDR1 and CDR2 sequences are KGHSH and LQKENI. The V gene lost 3 bases and the J gene lost 8 bases, with 10 bases spanning the gap. CDR3 nucleotide sequence: TGTGCCAGCTCACCCTTAGGTAACGAAGCTTTCTTT. Amino acid sequence: CASSPLGNEAFF.